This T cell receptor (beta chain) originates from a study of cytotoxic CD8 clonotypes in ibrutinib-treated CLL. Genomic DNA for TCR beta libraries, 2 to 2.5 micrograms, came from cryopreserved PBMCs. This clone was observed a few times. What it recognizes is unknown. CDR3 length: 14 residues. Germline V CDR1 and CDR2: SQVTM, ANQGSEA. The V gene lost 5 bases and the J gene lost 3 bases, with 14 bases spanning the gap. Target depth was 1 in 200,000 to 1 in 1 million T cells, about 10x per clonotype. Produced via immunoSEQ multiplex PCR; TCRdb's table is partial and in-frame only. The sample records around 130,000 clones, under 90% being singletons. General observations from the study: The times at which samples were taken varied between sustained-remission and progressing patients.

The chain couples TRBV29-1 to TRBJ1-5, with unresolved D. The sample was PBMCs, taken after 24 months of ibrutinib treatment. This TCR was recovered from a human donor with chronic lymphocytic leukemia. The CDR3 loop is CSVLVHGDNQPQHF. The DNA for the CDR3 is TGCAGCGTTTTGGTGCATGGGGACAATCAGCCCCAGCATTTT.